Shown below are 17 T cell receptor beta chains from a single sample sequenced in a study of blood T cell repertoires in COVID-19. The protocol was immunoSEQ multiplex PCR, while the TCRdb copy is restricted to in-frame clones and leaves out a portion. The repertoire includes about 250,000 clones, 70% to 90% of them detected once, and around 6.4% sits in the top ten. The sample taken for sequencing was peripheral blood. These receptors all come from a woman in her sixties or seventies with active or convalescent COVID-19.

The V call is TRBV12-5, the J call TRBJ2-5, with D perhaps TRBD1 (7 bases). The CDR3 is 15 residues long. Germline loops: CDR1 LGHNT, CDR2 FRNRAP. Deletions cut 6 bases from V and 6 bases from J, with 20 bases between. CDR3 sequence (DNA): TGTGCTAGTGGGCCGACAGGGAATGGGGGGCAGACCCAGTACTTC. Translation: CASGPTGNGGQTQYF.

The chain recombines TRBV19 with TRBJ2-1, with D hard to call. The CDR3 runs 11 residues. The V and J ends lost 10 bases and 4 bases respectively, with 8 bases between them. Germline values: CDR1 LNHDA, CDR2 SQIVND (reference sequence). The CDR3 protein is CATTSYNEQFF. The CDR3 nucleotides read TGTGCCACCACAAGTTACAATGAGCAGTTCTTC.

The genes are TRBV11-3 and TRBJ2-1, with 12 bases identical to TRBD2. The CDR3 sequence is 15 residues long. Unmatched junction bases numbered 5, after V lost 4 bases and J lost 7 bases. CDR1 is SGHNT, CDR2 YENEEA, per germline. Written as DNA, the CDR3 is TGTGCCAGCAGCTACCGGACTAGCGGGAAGAATGAGCAGTTCTTC. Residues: CASSYRTSGKNEQFF.

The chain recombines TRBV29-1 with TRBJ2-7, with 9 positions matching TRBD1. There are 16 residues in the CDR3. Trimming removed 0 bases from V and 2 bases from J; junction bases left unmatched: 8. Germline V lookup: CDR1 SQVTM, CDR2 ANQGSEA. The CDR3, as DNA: TGCAGCGTTGAAGATCGGGAGGACAGGGGAACCTACGAGCAGTACTTC. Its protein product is CSVEDREDRGTYEQYF.

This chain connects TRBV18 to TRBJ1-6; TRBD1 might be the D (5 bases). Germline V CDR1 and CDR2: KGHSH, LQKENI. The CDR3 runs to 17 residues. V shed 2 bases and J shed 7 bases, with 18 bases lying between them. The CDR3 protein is CASSPLAPGDLNSPLHF. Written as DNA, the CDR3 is TGTGCCAGCTCACCATTGGCCCCGGGGGACCTGAATTCACCCCTCCACTTT.

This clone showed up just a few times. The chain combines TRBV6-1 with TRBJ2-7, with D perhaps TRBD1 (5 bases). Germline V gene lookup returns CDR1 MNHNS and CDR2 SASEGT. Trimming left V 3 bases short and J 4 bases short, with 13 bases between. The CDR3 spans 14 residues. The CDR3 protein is CASSDPGLIYEQYF. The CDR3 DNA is TGTGCCAGCAGTGACCCAGGGCTGATATACGAGCAGTACTTC.

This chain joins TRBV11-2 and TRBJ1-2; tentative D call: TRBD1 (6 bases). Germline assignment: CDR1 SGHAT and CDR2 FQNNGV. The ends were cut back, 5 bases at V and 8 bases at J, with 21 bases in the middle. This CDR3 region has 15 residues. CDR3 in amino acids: CASSAKPGHLRGYTF. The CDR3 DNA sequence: TGTGCCAGCAGCGCAAAACCGGGACACCTAAGAGGCTACACCTTC.

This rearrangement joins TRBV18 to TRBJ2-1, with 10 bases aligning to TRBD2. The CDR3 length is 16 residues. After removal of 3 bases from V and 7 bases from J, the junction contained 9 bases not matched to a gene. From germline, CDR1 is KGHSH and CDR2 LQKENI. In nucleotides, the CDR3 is TGTGCCAGCTCACCGGAGCAGAGCGGGGGGGTGAATGAGCAGTTCTTC. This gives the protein CASSPEQSGGVNEQFF.

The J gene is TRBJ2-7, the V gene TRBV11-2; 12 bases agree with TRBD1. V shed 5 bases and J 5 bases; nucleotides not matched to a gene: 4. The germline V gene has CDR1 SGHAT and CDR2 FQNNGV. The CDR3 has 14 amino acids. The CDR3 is CASSRGTGGDEQYF. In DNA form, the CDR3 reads TGTGCCAGCAGCCGTGGGACAGGGGGCGACGAGCAGTACTTC.

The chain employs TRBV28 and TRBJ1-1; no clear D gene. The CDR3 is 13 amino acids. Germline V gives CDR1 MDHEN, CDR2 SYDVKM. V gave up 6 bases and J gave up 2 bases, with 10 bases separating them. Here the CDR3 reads CASSDTKNTEAFF. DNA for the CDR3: TGTGCCAGCAGCGACACCAAAAACACTGAAGCTTTCTTT.

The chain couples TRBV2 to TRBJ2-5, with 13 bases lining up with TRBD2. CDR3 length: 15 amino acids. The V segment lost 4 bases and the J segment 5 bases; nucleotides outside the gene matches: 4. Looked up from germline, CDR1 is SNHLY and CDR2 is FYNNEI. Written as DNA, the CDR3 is TGTGCCAGCAGTGTTACTAGCGGGGGGGTGGAGACCCAGTACTTC. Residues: CASSVTSGGVETQYF. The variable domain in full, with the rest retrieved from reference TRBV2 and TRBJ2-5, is EPEVTQTPSHQVTQMGQEVILRCVPISNHLYFYWYRQILGQKVEFLVSFYNNEISEKSEIFDDQFSVERPDGSNFTLKIRSTKLEDSAMYFCASSVTSGGVETQYFGPGTRLLVL.

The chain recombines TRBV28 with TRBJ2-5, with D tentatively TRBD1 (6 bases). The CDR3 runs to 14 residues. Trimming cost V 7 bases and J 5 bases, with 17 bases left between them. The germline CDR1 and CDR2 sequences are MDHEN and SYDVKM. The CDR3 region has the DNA TGTGCCAGCATTCAAAATCAGGGGACGGAGACCCAGTACTTC. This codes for CASIQNQGTETQYF.

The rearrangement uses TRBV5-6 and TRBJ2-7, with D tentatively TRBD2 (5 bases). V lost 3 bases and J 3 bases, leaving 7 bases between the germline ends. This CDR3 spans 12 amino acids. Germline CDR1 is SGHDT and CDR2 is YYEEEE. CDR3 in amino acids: CASSSRDYEQYF. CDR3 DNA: TGTGCCAGCAGCTCACGGGACTACGAGCAGTACTTC.

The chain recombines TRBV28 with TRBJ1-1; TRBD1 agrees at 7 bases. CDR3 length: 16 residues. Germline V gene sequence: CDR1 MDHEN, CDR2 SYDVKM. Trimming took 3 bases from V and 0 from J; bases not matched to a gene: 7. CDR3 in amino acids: CASSFVLGQMNTEAFF. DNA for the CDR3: TGTGCCAGCAGTTTTGTGCTGGGACAGATGAACACTGAAGCTTTCTTT.

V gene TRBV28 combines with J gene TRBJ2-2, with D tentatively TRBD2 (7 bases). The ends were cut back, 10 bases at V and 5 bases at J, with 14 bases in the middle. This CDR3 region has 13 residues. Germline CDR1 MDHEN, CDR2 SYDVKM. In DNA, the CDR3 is TGTGCCACCAAAAGGGGGGGGACCGGGGAGCTGTTTTTT. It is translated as CATKRGGTGELFF.

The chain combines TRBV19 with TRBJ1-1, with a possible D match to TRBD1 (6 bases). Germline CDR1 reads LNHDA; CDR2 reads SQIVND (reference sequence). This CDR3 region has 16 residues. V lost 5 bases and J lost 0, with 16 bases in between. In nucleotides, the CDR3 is TGTGCCAGTAGTGGGAGATCGACAGGCCTGAACACTGAAGCTTTCTTT. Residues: CASSGRSTGLNTEAFF.

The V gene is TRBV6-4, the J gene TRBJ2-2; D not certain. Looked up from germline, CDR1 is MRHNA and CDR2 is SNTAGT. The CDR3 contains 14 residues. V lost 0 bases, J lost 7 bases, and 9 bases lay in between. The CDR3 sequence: CASSDSSLSGELFF. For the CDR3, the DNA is TGTGCCAGCAGTGACTCGAGCCTTAGCGGGGAGCTGTTTTTT.